Listed here are 15 T cell receptor beta chains from one sample, sequenced in a study of immune cell composition in non-small cell lung cancer. Here immunoSEQ multiplex PCR was the method, and the copy in TCRdb shows in-frame clones only, minus some. In the table there are about a thousand clones, 82% of which are singletons. Normal lung was sampled as far from the tumour as possible, at least 3 cm. The sequenced sample was non-adjacent lung tissue. The receptors derive from a human donor with non-small cell lung cancer.

The CDR3 region has the DNA TGCGCCAGCAGAGCGGGAGCCTATGAGCAGTTCTTC. Protein: CASRAGAYEQFF. This chain links TRBV10-2 with TRBJ2-1; TRBD2 aligns across 8 bases. The CDR3 is 12 amino acids. V shed 6 bases, J shed 8 bases, and the junction held 3 bases outside the gene matches. Germline V gene lookup returns CDR1 WSHSY and CDR2 SAAADI.

This clone was detected only a few times. The CDR3 coding sequence is TGCGCCAGCAGCCCCGAGGTTTTCTATGGCTACACCTTC. Its translation: CASSPEVFYGYTF. The V gene is TRBV5-1, the J gene TRBJ1-2; D is uncertain. Germline CDR1 and CDR2: SGHRS and YFSETQ. Trimming cost V 4 bases and J 4 bases, with 11 bases left between them. The CDR3 spans 13 residues.

The chain employs TRBV7-9 and TRBJ1-3; no clear D. Germline V lookup: CDR1 SEHNR, CDR2 FQNEAQ (reference sequence). This CDR3 comprises 15 residues. V was clipped by 1 base and J by 3 bases, with 10 bases between them. CDR3 residues: CASSLGLDVGNTIYF. Written as DNA, the CDR3 is TGTGCCAGCAGCTTAGGTCTAGACGTTGGAAACACCATATATTTT.

The rearrangement joins TRBV7-9 to TRBJ2-5, with 7 bases lining up with TRBD1. The DNA end is more similar to TRBJ2-7, so the J call may be wrong. Germline V gives CDR1 SEHNR, CDR2 FQNEAQ (reference sequence). This CDR3 has 13 amino acids. Here the CDR3 DNA reads TGTGCCAGCAGCTTCGACAGGGTGTACGAGCAGTACTTC. The encoded protein is CASSFDRVYEQYF.

The gene calls are TRBV4-3 and TRBJ2-1; D is undetermined. The CDR3 extends over 12 amino acids. Trimming left V 0 bases short and J 9 bases short, with 6 bases between. Germline CDR1 and CDR2: LGHNA and YSLEER. The CDR3 region is CASSQERSEQFF. CDR3 bases: TGCGCCAGCAGCCAAGAAAGGAGTGAGCAGTTCTTC.

The chain has TRBV1 and TRBJ2-1; the table's D call, TRBD2, has no DNA check behind it. TRBV1 is annotated as a pseudogene. This CDR3 is built from 17 residues. The chain's CDR3 is CTSSQDIAASSYNEQFF. CDR3 sequence (DNA): TGCACCAGCAGCCAAGATATAGCGGCGAGCTCCTACAATGAGCAGTTCTTC.

The gene calls are TRBV6-1 and TRBJ1-2, with a weak D call TRBD1 (6 bases). Germline loops: CDR1 MNHNS, CDR2 SASEGT. Trimming took off 4 bases at V and 4 bases at J, with 10 bases between the two ends. The CDR3 consists of 13 residues. The CDR3, as DNA: TGTGCCAGCAGTGTAGTAGGGGGCTATGGCTACACCTTC. It specifies CASSVVGGYGYTF.

A note on this clone: This specimen includes other DNA sequences encoding the same CDR3. The genes are TRBV20-1 and TRBJ1-2; TRBD1 is a possible D gene (5 bases). The CDR3 is 11 residues long. V gave up 3 bases and J gave up 8 bases, with 10 bases separating them. Per germline, CDR1 DFQATT and CDR2 SNEGSKA (reference sequence). The CDR3 DNA is TGCAGTGCTAGGGAGGGGAGGGGCTACACCTTC. Encoded protein: CSAREGRGYTF.

The chain joins TRBV29-1 to TRBJ2-2; maybe TRBD1 (5 bases). CDR3 length: 12 residues. Trimming pared 7 bases from V and 6 bases from J, leaving 12 bases between. Per germline, CDR1 SQVTM and CDR2 ANQGSEA. In DNA form, the CDR3 reads TGCAGCGGGGGCCTGGCGGCCGGGGAGCTGTTTTTT. As protein: CSGGLAAGELFF.

The chain combines TRBV15 with TRBJ1-2, with a possible D match to TRBD1 (6 bases). This CDR3 contains 14 residues. Germline CDR1 LNHNV, CDR2 YYDKDF (reference sequence). Trimming left V 0 bases short and J 4 bases short, with 9 bases between. The CDR3 region has the DNA TGTGCCACCAGCAGAGATAGGGGGAGCTATGGCTACACCTTC. This gives the protein CATSRDRGSYGYTF.

A single count supports this clone. The chain employs TRBV18 and TRBJ2-3, with a tentative D call TRBD2 (7 bases). The CDR3 loop spans 16 amino acids. Trimming took 1 base from V and 2 from J, leaving 13 bases between them. Germline CDR1 is KGHSH and CDR2 is LQKENI. The CDR3, as DNA: TGTGCCAGCTCACCACTTAAGGGGGGGATCACAGATACGCAGTATTTT. This translates into CASSPLKGGITDTQYF.

The chain uses TRBV11-3 and TRBJ1-2; D unclear. V dropped 1 base and J dropped 4 bases, with 16 bases sitting between them. Germline V gives CDR1 SGHNT, CDR2 YENEEA. The CDR3 length is 16 residues. CDR3 sequence (DNA): TGTGCCAGCAGCTTAGGGGAGGGCGGCCGGCTCTATGGCTACACCTTC. Translating gives CASSLGEGGRLYGYTF.

The CDR3 DNA is TGTGCCAGCAGCTTAAATCGCGGGGAGCTGTTTTTT. Amino acids: CASSLNRGELFF. The chain carries TRBV13 and TRBJ2-2; the D is unclear. The CDR3 covers 12 residues. V lost 2 bases, J lost 7 bases, and 5 bases lay in between. Germline CDR1 is PRHDT and CDR2 is FYEKMQ (reference sequence).

The V call is TRBV27, the J call TRBJ1-1, with D perhaps TRBD1 (6 bases). The ends were cut back, 7 bases at V and 2 bases at J, with 23 bases in the middle. This CDR3 is built from 17 residues. Germline CDR1 reads MNHEY; CDR2 reads SMNVEV (reference sequence). The CDR3 sequence: CASKFAFRGGRNTEAFF. DNA of the CDR3: TGTGCCAGCAAGTTTGCGTTTCGCGGGGGGCGAAACACTGAAGCTTTCTTT.

This clone occurred a few times. This chain joins TRBV5-1 and TRBJ2-1, with 8 bases fitting TRBD2. The CDR3 is 14 residues long. Germline loops: CDR1 SGHRS, CDR2 YFSETQ. Germline trimming cut 6 bases from V and 4 bases from J; bases unmatched to any gene: 6. The CDR3 region is CASTFSGNYNEQFF. CDR3 coding DNA: TGCGCCAGCACCTTTAGCGGGAATTACAATGAGCAGTTCTTC.